A single sample is the source of the 31 T cell receptor beta chains below, sequenced in a study of Tregs in tolerant kidney transplant recipients. The protocol was immunoSEQ multiplex PCR, while the TCRdb copy is restricted to in-frame clones and leaves out a portion. The repertoire table contains under 40,000 clones. The sequencing used CD8+ T cells from blood, collected before the transplant. The receptors originated from a human donor who received a combined kidney and bone marrow transplant.

Remarks on this clone: The CDR3 end lies 3 residues beyond the end of the read and is filled in from the germline J gene. The J gene is TRBJ2-7, the V gene TRBV7-2; D is perhaps TRBD1 (7 bases). The V gene's germline CDR1 is SGHTA and CDR2 FQGNSA. The length of the CDR3 is 14 residues. Trimming shortened V by 5 bases and J by 5 bases, and 16 bases separated the two germline ends. CDR3 DNA, as far as it was read: TGTGCCAGCAGCAACTTGGAGGGGGCCAACGAG. It codes for CASSNLEGANE. The full-length CDR3 reads as CASSNLEGANEQYF.

About this clone: The CDR3 is cut off 3 residues early in the read; its end comes from the germline J gene. The V call is TRBV29-1, the J call TRBJ1-1; no clear D. Germline CDR1 SQVTM, CDR2 ANQGSEA. CDR3 length equals 11 residues. The covered CDR3 bases are TGCAGCGTTGACCAGACTCGGGAA. This translates into CSVDQTRE. In full, the CDR3 is CSVDQTREAFF. Together with reference TRBV29-1 and TRBJ1-1, the CDR3 gives the full variable domain: SAVISQKPSRDICQRGTSLTIQCQVDSQVTMMFWYRQQPGQSLTLIATANQGSEATYESGFVIDKFPISRPNLTFSTLTVSNMSPEDSSIYLCSVDQTREAFFGQGTRLTVV.

Concerning this clone itself: The read ends 3 residues shy of where the CDR3 ends; the end is completed using the germline J gene. The V gene is TRBV7-9, the J gene TRBJ1-1; D remains unclear. The V gene's germline CDR1 is SEHNR and CDR2 FQNEAQ (reference sequence). Trimming stripped 5 bases from V and 5 bases from J, with 15 bases between. This CDR3 contains 14 residues. CDR3 protein: CASSPPVRATEAFF. Partial CDR3 DNA: TGTGCCAGCAGCCCCCCTGTAAGGGCGACTGAA. Full variable domain (missing parts from reference TRBV7-9 and TRBJ1-1): DTGVSQNPRHKITKRGQNVTFRCDPISEHNRLYWYRQTLGQGPEFLTYFQNEAQLEKSRLLSDRFSAERPKGSFSTLEIQRTEQGDSAMYLCASSPPVRATEAFFGQGTRLTVV.

As to this clone: Read sequence stops 3 residues before the CDR3 end, and the germline J gene provides the missing end. V is TRBV7-9 and J is TRBJ1-5; D unclear. The CDR3 contains 14 residues. V was trimmed by 2 bases and J by 2 bases, leaving 7 bases between them. Germline V CDR1 and CDR2: SEHNR, FQNEAQ (reference sequence). The CDR3: CASSLSTGNQPQHF. The DNA read from the CDR3 is TGTGCCAGCAGCTTATCAACAGGCAATCAGCCC.

About this clone itself: Read sequence stops 3 residues before the CDR3 end, and the germline J gene provides the missing end. The rearrangement joins TRBV5-4 to TRBJ1-4; D gene ambiguous. V lost 4 bases and J 8 bases, leaving 12 bases between the germline ends. This CDR3 has 13 residues. CDR1 SGHNT and CDR2 YYREEE come from the germline V gene (reference sequence). The CDR3 protein is CASSQEIQEKLFF. CDR3 DNA, as far as it was read: TGTGCCAGCAGCCAGGAGATTCAGGAAAAA.

A remark on this clone: Sequencing ends 3 residues short of the CDR3 end; the germline J gene provides the rest. V is TRBV19 and J is TRBJ2-7; 7 bases align to TRBD1. The CDR3 extends over 17 amino acids. The V and J ends lost 3 bases and 4 bases, in that order; junction bases with no gene match: 15. Germline CDR1 reads LNHDA; CDR2 reads SQIVND (reference sequence). The CDR3: CASSMGSGGPVGYEQYF. Incomplete CDR3 DNA: TGTGCCAGTAGTATGGGCTCAGGGGGACCGGTTGGGTACGAG.

Comment on this clone: The read halts 3 residues ahead of the CDR3 end, with the missing end drawn from the germline J gene. The genes are TRBV20-1 and TRBJ2-7, with 8 bases lining up with TRBD2. This CDR3 is built from 17 residues. V was pared by 0 bases and J by 0 bases, with 10 bases of the junction left unmatched. The germline gives CDR1 DFQATT, CDR2 SNEGSKA (reference sequence). This CDR3 is CSARELVTSANSYEQYF. The sequenced part of the CDR3 DNA is TGCAGTGCTAGAGAGTTAGTGACTAGCGCGAACTCCTACGAG.

Worth noting for this clone: With the read ending 3 residues before the CDR3 end, the germline J gene is used to fill in that end. The genes are TRBV30 and TRBJ2-7, with TRBD2 matching 8 bases. This CDR3 has 14 amino acids. The germline V gene encodes CDR1 GTSNPN and CDR2 SVGIG (reference sequence). V lost 3 bases to trimming and J lost 3 bases; unmatched junction nucleotides: 7. This CDR3 is CAWRVAGSSYEQYF. The sequenced CDR3 bases are TGTGCCTGGAGAGTAGCGGGGTCGAGCTACGAG.

Details on this clone: The read ends 3 residues before the CDR3 terminus; that terminus is restored from the germline J gene. V and J are TRBV14 and TRBJ2-7, with D uncertain. Trimming stripped 2 bases from V and 3 bases from J, with 5 bases between. The CDR3 loop spans 12 amino acids. CDR1 and CDR2 (germline): SGHDN, FVKESK. The CDR3 is CASSQNGYEQYF. The CDR3 DNA, read in part, is TGTGCCAGCAGCCAAAACGGCTACGAG.

Details on this clone: The CDR3 extends 3 residues past the end of the read, so its final part is completed from the germline J gene. The J gene is TRBJ2-7, the V gene TRBV19, with 7 bases aligning to TRBD2. The CDR3 sequence is 15 residues long. Germline loops: CDR1 LNHDA, CDR2 SQIVND (reference sequence). With V trimmed by 0 bases and J by 3 bases, 5 bases remained unmatched. The CDR3 here is CASSIDPSGIYEQYF. Incomplete CDR3 DNA: TGTGCCAGTAGTATAGATCCCAGCGGGATCTACGAG.

In regard to this clone: The read halts 3 residues ahead of the CDR3 end, with the missing end drawn from the germline J gene. The genes are TRBV19 and TRBJ1-1; 9 nucleotides agree with TRBD1. There are 15 residues in the CDR3. V gave up 7 bases and J gave up 0 bases; unmatched junction bases: 6. Germline V gives CDR1 LNHDA, CDR2 SQIVND (reference sequence). Partial CDR3 DNA: TGTGCCAGTACCCCCGGGACAGGGATGAACACTGAA. It translates to CASTPGTGMNTE. The CDR3 in full is CASTPGTGMNTEAFF. The full variable domain, rest sourced from reference TRBV19 and TRBJ1-1, is DGGITQSPKYLFRKEGQNVTLSCEQNLNHDAMYWYRQDPGQGLRLIYYSQIVNDFQKGDIAEGYSVSREKKESFPLTVTSAQKNPTAFYLCASTPGTGMNTEAFFGQGTRLTVV.

On this clone itself: Sequencing ends 3 residues short of the CDR3 end; the germline J gene provides the rest. This sequence joins TRBV19 and TRBJ2-1, with D possibly being TRBD2 (6 bases). Looked up from germline, CDR1 is LNHDA and CDR2 is SQIVND (reference sequence). V was clipped by 3 bases and J by 4 bases, with 7 bases between them. This CDR3 contains 13 residues. The CDR3 DNA, read in part, is TGTGCCAGTAGTATCGGGGGTTACAATGAG. The encoded protein is CASSIGGYNE. The full CDR3 protein is CASSIGGYNEQFF.

About this clone itself: Sequencing ends 3 residues short of the CDR3 end; the germline J gene provides the rest. The gene calls are TRBV19 and TRBJ2-2; possibly TRBD1 for D (6 bases). Germline assignment: CDR1 LNHDA and CDR2 SQIVND (reference sequence). The CDR3 contains 14 residues. The V gene lost 4 bases and the J gene lost 0 bases, with 6 bases spanning the gap. CDR3 bases read: TGTGCCAGTAGTAGGGACACGAACACCGGGGAG. Translating gives CASSRDTNTGE. The whole CDR3 protein reads CASSRDTNTGELFF.

Details on this clone: The read ends 3 residues shy of where the CDR3 ends; the end is completed using the germline J gene. The chain joins TRBV29-1 to TRBJ2-7; the D gene is possibly TRBD2 (6 bases). The V end was cut by 4 bases, the J end by 3 bases, with 19 bases between. This CDR3 is built from 15 residues. The germline V gene encodes CDR1 SQVTM and CDR2 ANQGSEA. CDR3: CSVAPPEGLYYEQYF. CDR3 DNA (partial): TGCAGCGTTGCCCCCCCGGAGGGCCTGTACTACGAG.

Turning to this clone: The read comes to an end 3 residues before the CDR3 does, leaving the germline J gene to fill in the end. The chain is built from TRBV29-1 and TRBJ2-2; 12 bases fit TRBD2. Germline CDR1 and CDR2: SQVTM and ANQGSEA. The CDR3 consists of 17 residues. The V segment lost 1 base and the J segment 5 bases; nucleotides outside the gene matches: 8. CDR3 sequence reads: CSVEGWTSGELTGELFF. The sequenced part of the CDR3 DNA is TGCAGCGTTGAAGGCTGGACTAGCGGGGAGCTAACCGGGGAG.

A note on this clone: The read falls 3 residues short of the CDR3 end, and the missing part is taken from the germline J gene. The rearrangement links TRBV7-9 to TRBJ1-1, with D tentatively TRBD1 (5 bases). This CDR3 spans 12 amino acids. Trimming stripped 8 bases from V and 7 bases from J, with 14 bases between. The germline CDR1 and CDR2 sequences are SEHNR and FQNEAQ (reference sequence). This CDR3 is CASLRGGNEAFF. The CDR3 DNA, read in part, is TGTGCCAGCCTTCGGGGGGGGAATGAA.

The part of the CDR3 DNA that was read is TGTGCCAGTAGTATAGGGTACACTGGC. Amino acid sequence: CASSIGYTG. The full CDR3 reads CASSIGYTGYTF. The V call is TRBV19, the J call TRBJ1-2; no firm D call. The read finishes 3 residues shy of the CDR3 end, and the germline J gene is used to complete it. The CDR3 runs 12 residues. Germline loops: CDR1 LNHDA, CDR2 SQIVND (reference sequence). V lost 1 base and J lost 7, with 7 bases in between.

Concerning this clone itself: Read sequence stops 3 residues before the CDR3 end, and the germline J gene provides the missing end. The chain carries TRBV7-9 and TRBJ2-7, with TRBD1 matching 8 bases. With 5 bases clipped from V and 3 bases from J, the junction kept 9 bases outside the gene matches. The germline V gene encodes CDR1 SEHNR and CDR2 FQNEAQ (reference sequence). The CDR3 consists of 15 residues. CDR3 DNA, as far as it was read: TGTGCCAGCAGCACGACCATGGGACAGGACTACGAG. This translates into CASSTTMGQDYE. The whole CDR3 region reads CASSTTMGQDYEQYF. The entire variable domain, with the rest obtained from reference TRBV7-9 and TRBJ2-7, is as follows: DTGVSQNPRHKITKRGQNVTFRCDPISEHNRLYWYRQTLGQGPEFLTYFQNEAQLEKSRLLSDRFSAERPKGSFSTLEIQRTEQGDSAMYLCASSTTMGQDYEQYFGPGTRLTVT.

CDR3 protein: CASSLTQGAYNEQFF. The CDR3 bases that were read are TGTGCCAGCAGCTTAACACAGGGGGCCTACAATGAG. The chain is built from TRBV7-3 and TRBJ2-1; 8 positions agree with TRBD1. Read coverage stops 3 residues before the CDR3 terminus; the germline J gene supplies the remainder. Germline trimming cut 0 bases from V and 2 bases from J; bases unmatched to any gene: 0. This CDR3 is built from 15 residues. Germline values: CDR1 SGHTA, CDR2 FQGTGA. The entire variable domain, with the rest obtained from reference TRBV7-3 and TRBJ2-1, is as follows: GAGVSQTPSNKVTEKGKYVELRCDPISGHTALYWYRQSLGQGPEFLIYFQGTGAADDSGLPNDRFFAVRPEGSVSTLKIQRTERGDSAVYLCASSLTQGAYNEQFFGPGTRLTVL.

Points on this clone: An end of the junction differs from the germline gene, which may be a read error. The read is 3 residues too short to cover the CDR3 end, so that end is filled in from the germline J gene. V usage is TRBV4-2 and J usage is TRBJ2-3; 7 bases match TRBD2. Germline lookup yields CDR1 LGHNA and CDR2 YNFKEQ. The CDR3 loop spans 16 amino acids. CDR3 protein: CASSQDASGITDTQYF. CDR3 bases read: TGCGCCAGCAGCCAAGATGCCAGCGGGATAACAGATACG.

On this clone itself: The read ends 3 residues before the CDR3 terminus; that terminus is restored from the germline J gene. V and J are TRBV5-1 and TRBJ2-7; 7 bases are a match to TRBD1. The CDR3 has 16 amino acids. J gave up 2 bases and V 2 bases, and 10 bases lay outside the gene matches. Germline CDR1 reads SGHRS; CDR2 reads YFSETQ. CDR3 sequence: CASSFGYGDRAYEQYF. The covered CDR3 bases are TGCGCCAGCAGCTTTGGGTATGGGGACAGAGCCTACGAG.

In the case of this clone: The read falls 3 residues short of the CDR3 end, and the missing part is taken from the germline J gene. The V gene is TRBV19, the J gene TRBJ2-5, with D uncertain. Trimming pared 5 bases from V and 3 bases from J, leaving 10 bases between. The germline V gene encodes CDR1 LNHDA and CDR2 SQIVND (reference sequence). CDR3 length: 13 residues. The DNA read from the CDR3 is TGTGCCAGTAGTCCTGACTTAGAAGAGACC. Encoded protein: CASSPDLEET. The CDR3 in its entirety is CASSPDLEETQYF. Drawing the rest from reference TRBV19 and TRBJ2-5, the complete variable domain is DGGITQSPKYLFRKEGQNVTLSCEQNLNHDAMYWYRQDPGQGLRLIYYSQIVNDFQKGDIAEGYSVSREKKESFPLTVTSAQKNPTAFYLCASSPDLEETQYFGPGTRLLVL.

Notes on this clone: Coverage ceases 3 residues before the CDR3 finishes, and the germline J gene fills in the end. The chain is built from TRBV5-1 and TRBJ2-1; 8 nucleotides align to TRBD1. CDR1 SGHRS and CDR2 YFSETQ come from the germline V gene. The CDR3 runs 14 residues. The ends lost 6 bases at V and 9 bases at J; junction bases unmatched: 11. The CDR3 protein is CASTWTGPFFEQFF. The sequenced part of the CDR3 DNA is TGCGCCAGCACCTGGACAGGGCCTTTTTTTGAG. Full variable domain (remainder filled in from reference TRBV5-1 and TRBJ2-1): KAGVTQTPRYLIKTRGQQVTLSCSPISGHRSVSWYQQTPGQGLQFLFEYFSETQRNKGNFPGRFSGRQFSNSRSEMNVSTLELGDSALYLCASTWTGPFFEQFFGPGTRLTVL.

Remarks on this clone: Read sequence stops 3 residues before the CDR3 end, and the germline J gene provides the missing end. The genes are TRBV20-1 and TRBJ2-3; perhaps TRBD1 as D (5 bases). The V gene's germline CDR1 is DFQATT and CDR2 SNEGSKA (reference sequence). V was clipped by 5 bases and J by 6 bases, with 9 bases between them. This CDR3 comprises 11 residues. The CDR3 bases that were read are TGCAGTGCTTGGAGACAGGATACG. It is translated as CSAWRQDT. The entire CDR3 protein is CSAWRQDTQYF.

In the case of this clone: The CDR3 is cut off 3 residues early in the read; its end comes from the germline J gene. V and J are TRBV20-1 and TRBJ2-4; tentative D call: TRBD1 (7 bases). The germline gives CDR1 DFQATT, CDR2 SNEGSKA (reference sequence). Trimming stripped 0 bases from V and 1 base from J, with 19 bases between. The CDR3 loop spans 18 amino acids. CDR3 region: CSAREQGGLGWAKNIQYF. The covered CDR3 bases are TGCAGTGCTAGAGAGCAGGGGGGCCTAGGCTGGGCCAAAAACATT.

CDR3 loop: CASSIGRGREQFF. The covered CDR3 bases are TGTGCCAGTAGTATTGGAAGGGGCCGTGAG. The chain joins TRBV19 to TRBJ2-1; TRBD1 is a possible D gene (5 bases). The read gets to within 3 residues of the CDR3 end, and the germline J gene fills in the rest. This CDR3 is built from 13 residues. V was trimmed by 3 bases and J by 9 bases, leaving 12 bases between them. Per the germline V gene, CDR1 is LNHDA and CDR2 is SQIVND (reference sequence).

For this clone: The CDR3 end lies 3 residues beyond the end of the read and is filled in from the germline J gene. This chain links TRBV5-1 with TRBJ1-5; 9 bases agree with TRBD1. V gave up 4 bases and J gave up 5 bases; unmatched junction bases: 7. This CDR3 has 15 residues. Germline V lookup: CDR1 SGHRS, CDR2 YFSETQ. CDR3 bases read: TGCGCCAGCAGCAAGGACAGGGGCGACGATCAGCCC. Its translation is CASSKDRGDDQP. The complete CDR3 reads CASSKDRGDDQPQHF.

Judged by frequency, this clone is medium-sized. CDR3 DNA, as far as it was read: TGTGCCAGCAGCGCCATCCCTAGCGGAAATATCAATGAG. Protein sequence: CASSAIPSGNINE. The full CDR3 reads CASSAIPSGNINEQFF. This rearrangement joins TRBV7-8 to TRBJ2-1, with 7 bases matching TRBD2. The read comes to an end 3 residues before the CDR3 does, leaving the germline J gene to fill in the end. Germline lookup yields CDR1 SGHVS and CDR2 FQNEAQ. CDR3 size: 16 residues. V shed 5 bases and J 6 bases; nucleotides not matched to a gene: 13.

Regarding this clone: The read gets to within 3 residues of the CDR3 end, and the germline J gene fills in the rest. The sample contains more than one DNA sequence encoding this CDR3. J is TRBJ2-7 and V is TRBV28; D tentatively fits TRBD1 or TRBD2 (5 bases each). The ends were cut back, 3 bases at V and 3 bases at J, with 12 bases in the middle. The CDR3 sequence is 14 residues long. The germline V gene has CDR1 MDHEN and CDR2 SYDVKM. The CDR3 reads CASSFRGDIYEQYF. The sequenced part of the CDR3 DNA is TGTGCCAGCAGTTTCAGAGGGGATATCTACGAG.

The DNA read from the CDR3 is TGTGCCAGCAGCTTGGTGCAGGAGGATTACGAG. The encoded protein is CASSLVQEDYE. The full CDR3 protein reads CASSLVQEDYEQYF. The rearrangement links TRBV5-6 to TRBJ2-7, with a tentative D call TRBD2 (5 bases). The read terminates 3 residues ahead of where the CDR3 ends, so the germline J gene completes it. V was pared by 0 bases and J by 4 bases, with 11 bases between. CDR1 is SGHDT and CDR2 is YYEEEE in the germline V gene. This CDR3 comprises 14 residues.

Concerning this clone itself: The read ends 3 residues early relative to the CDR3; the germline J gene fills the gap. The chain joins TRBV20-1 to TRBJ2-3; D may be TRBD1 (6 bases). The CDR3 contains 15 residues. The germline CDR1 and CDR2 sequences are DFQATT and SNEGSKA (reference sequence). V lost 0 bases, J lost 2 bases, and 12 bases lay in between. CDR3: CSARDRAGVTDTQYF. The sequenced part of the CDR3 DNA is TGCAGTGCTAGAGATCGGGCAGGGGTCACAGATACG.